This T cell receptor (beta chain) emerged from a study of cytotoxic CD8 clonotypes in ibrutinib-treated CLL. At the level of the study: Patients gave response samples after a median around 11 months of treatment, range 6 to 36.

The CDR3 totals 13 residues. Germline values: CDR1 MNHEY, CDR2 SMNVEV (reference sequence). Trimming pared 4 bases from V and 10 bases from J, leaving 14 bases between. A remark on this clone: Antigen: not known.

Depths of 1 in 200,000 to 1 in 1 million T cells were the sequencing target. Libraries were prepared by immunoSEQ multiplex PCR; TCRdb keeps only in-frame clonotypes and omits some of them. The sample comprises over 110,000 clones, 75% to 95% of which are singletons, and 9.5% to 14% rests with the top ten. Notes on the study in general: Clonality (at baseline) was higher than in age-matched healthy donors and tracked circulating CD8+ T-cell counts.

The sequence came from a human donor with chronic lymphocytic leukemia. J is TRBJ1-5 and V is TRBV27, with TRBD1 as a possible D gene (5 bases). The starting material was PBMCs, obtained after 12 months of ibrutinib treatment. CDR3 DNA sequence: TGTGCCAGCAGTTCCGGCGGGAGGGGACCCCAGCATTTT. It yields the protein CASSSGGRGPQHF.